What follows are 29 T cell receptor beta chains derived from one specimen sequenced in a study of identical twins. A single record per CDR3 protein comes from TCRdb applying MiXCR to the 5' RACE reads. Of about 260,000 distinct CDR3 sequences detected, roughly 7% appear once; the ten largest clones hold under 4%. The sample was also linked to a second study, of yellow fever vaccine responses in identical twins.

Sequenced material: memory (CD45RO+) T cells sorted from blood. The receptor set was obtained from a woman aged 18-30 years in good health.

The rearrangement uses TRBV2 and TRBJ2-3, with D perhaps matching TRBD2 (5 bases). V lost 3 bases to trimming and J lost 1 base, with 11 bases between them. There are 15 residues in the CDR3. Germline V gene data show CDR1 as SNHLY and CDR2 as FYNNEI. The CDR3 nucleotides are TGTGCCAGCAGTGAGCTTCGGGAAGGCACAGATACGCAGTATTTT. This translates into CASSELREGTDTQYF.

Many counts were recorded for this clonotype. The chain couples TRBV12-3 or TRBV12-4 to TRBJ2-1, with a weak D call TRBD2 (6 bases). V was shortened by 3 bases and J by 1 base, with 10 bases between the two germline ends. The CDR3 loop spans 15 amino acids. DNA for the CDR3: TGTGCCAGCAGTTTTGTGACTAGTTCCTACAATGAGCAGTTCTTC. Translation: CASSFVTSSYNEQFF.

This clonotype was recorded a few times. V is TRBV6-1 and J is TRBJ2-7, with a possible D match to TRBD1 (6 bases). There are 12 residues in the CDR3. Looked up from germline, CDR1 is MNHNS and CDR2 is SASEGT. Trimming removed 6 bases at V and 3 bases at J, with 9 bases between. The CDR3 bases are TGTGCCAGCAGGGACAGACTCTACGAGCAGTACTTC. Translated, it gives CASRDRLYEQYF.

This clonotype came up a few times. The chain carries TRBV7-9 and TRBJ2-1, with TRBD2 matching 7 bases. CDR3 size: 14 residues. V gave up 4 bases and J gave up 7 bases; unmatched junction bases: 7. Looked up from germline, CDR1 is SEHNR and CDR2 is FQNEAQ (reference sequence). The CDR3: CASSSLGGDNEQFF. CDR3 coding DNA: TGTGCCAGCAGCTCGTTGGGGGGGGATAATGAGCAGTTCTTC.

In this sample, this clonotype turned up a few times. The rearrangement joins TRBV12-3 or TRBV12-4 to TRBJ1-6; tentatively, D is TRBD1 (5 bases). This CDR3 comprises 13 residues. V lost 3 bases and J lost 7, with 7 bases in between. CDR3 nucleotides: TGTGCCAGCAGTTTGCCAGGGAATTCACCCCTCCACTTT. Translation gives CASSLPGNSPLHF.

This clonotype was detected ten times or more. The genes are TRBV3-1 and TRBJ2-5; D remains unclear. The CDR3 sequence is 13 residues long. Germline V gene lookup returns CDR1 LGHDT and CDR2 YNNKEL (reference sequence). V lost 1 base to trimming and J lost 6 bases, with 9 bases between them. As DNA, the CDR3 is TGTGCCAGCAGCCAAGTAAACTATAAGACCCAGTACTTC. Translating gives CASSQVNYKTQYF.

This clonotype appeared a few times. The chain has TRBV10-2 and TRBJ1-2; 10 nucleotides line up with TRBD1. V gave up 8 bases and J gave up 6 bases; unmatched junction bases: 3. The germline V gene has CDR1 WSHSY and CDR2 SAAADI. This CDR3 has 12 amino acids. The CDR3 loop reads CASSGTGDGYTF. The CDR3 nucleotides are TGCGCCAGCTCCGGGACAGGGGATGGCTACACCTTC.

The gene calls are TRBV7-9 and TRBJ1-6; a possible D gene is TRBD1 (6 bases). This CDR3 is built from 14 residues. V was pared by 2 bases and J by 7 bases, with 9 bases between. The germline V gene has CDR1 SEHNR and CDR2 FQNEAQ (reference sequence). The CDR3 bases are TGTGCCAGCAGCTTAACCCAGGGGAATTCACCCCTCCACTTT. This gives the protein CASSLTQGNSPLHF.

This clonotype has ten or more counts. This chain's CDR3 is CASSQTMGYEQYV. DNA of the CDR3: TGTGCCAGCAGCCAAACTATGGGTTACGAGCAGTACGTC. V and J are TRBV7-6 and TRBJ2-7; no definite D call. The V end was cut by 5 bases, the J end by 4 bases, with 12 bases between. The CDR3 sequence is 13 residues long. Germline V gene data show CDR1 as SGHVS and CDR2 as FNYEAQ.

In this sample, this clonotype turned up many times. The V and J genes are TRBV7-7 and TRBJ2-3; D perhaps matches TRBD1 (5 bases). The CDR3 covers 14 residues. V gave up 2 bases and J gave up 6 bases, with 12 bases separating them. Germline V gene sequence: CDR1 SSHAT, CDR2 FNYEAQ (reference sequence). The CDR3 reads CASSLIQGVDTQYF. The CDR3 nucleotides are TGTGCCAGCAGCTTAATCCAGGGTGTGGATACGCAGTATTTT.

With regard to this clonotype: With a much larger clone just one base away, this may be a read error. This chain links TRBV24-1 with TRBJ2-1; TRBD1 matches at 7 bases. The CDR3 totals 16 residues. CDR1 is KGHDR and CDR2 is SFDVKD in the germline V gene. After removal of 6 bases from V and 9 bases from J, the junction contained 16 bases not matched to a gene. The CDR3 region is CATSSSRGSLLSEQFF. Written as DNA, the CDR3 is TGTGCCACCAGTTCGAGCAGGGGGAGTCTGCTGAGTGAGCAGTTCTTC.

This clonotype was recorded at least ten times. This chain links TRBV7-9 with TRBJ1-1; D perhaps matches TRBD1 (6 bases). The germline CDR1 and CDR2 sequences are SEHNR and FQNEAQ (reference sequence). The V end was cut by 4 bases, the J end by 8 bases, with 8 bases between. CDR3 length: 11 residues. CDR3 amino acids: CASSSGTEAFF. DNA for the CDR3: TGTGCCAGCAGCTCCGGGACAGAAGCTTTCTTT.

This clonotype turned up a few times. This sequence joins TRBV5-6 and TRBJ2-1, with D possibly called TRBD1 or TRBD2 (5 bases each). V was shortened by 0 bases and J by 0 bases, with 13 bases between the two germline ends. This CDR3 contains 17 residues. Germline CDR1 and CDR2: SGHDT and YYEEEE. The CDR3 nucleotides are TGTGCCAGCAGCTTGGGCATCGGGACCAGCTCCTACAATGAGCAGTTCTTC. Translating gives CASSLGIGTSSYNEQFF.

This clonotype has at least ten counts. The chain combines TRBV5-1 with TRBJ2-5; perhaps TRBD1 as D (5 bases). The CDR3 is 12 residues long. V was pared by 0 bases and J by 5 bases, with 5 bases between. The germline V gene has CDR1 SGHRS and CDR2 YFSETQ. CDR3 region: CASSLEGETQYF. The CDR3, as DNA: TGCGCCAGCAGCTTGGAGGGGGAGACCCAGTACTTC.

This clonotype was detected many times. The V call is TRBV5-1, the J call TRBJ1-2; a possible D gene is TRBD1 (5 bases). Germline-derived CDR1 and CDR2 are SGHRS and YFSETQ. Trimming took 3 bases from V and 3 from J, leaving 15 bases between them. There are 15 residues in the CDR3. The CDR3 is CASSWGLPIDYGYTF. As DNA, the CDR3 is TGCGCCAGCAGCTGGGGACTCCCCATCGACTATGGCTACACCTTC.

This clonotype was observed many times. This chain connects TRBV3-1 to TRBJ1-6; D unclear. Germline-derived CDR1 and CDR2 are LGHDT and YNNKEL (reference sequence). CDR3 length: 12 residues. The V end was cut by 0 bases, the J end by 9 bases, with 3 bases between. CDR3 region: CASSQEGSPLHF. The DNA for the CDR3 is TGTGCCAGCAGCCAAGAGGGTTCACCCCTCCACTTT.

This clonotype was counted ten times or more. The V gene is TRBV5-1, the J gene TRBJ2-3, with a weak D call TRBD1 (5 bases). Germline-derived CDR1 and CDR2 are SGHRS and YFSETQ. Trimming removed 0 bases at V and 5 bases at J, with 10 bases between. The CDR3 extends over 14 amino acids. The DNA of the CDR3 is TGCGCCAGCAGCTTGGCCCTTCAGGGAGATACGCAGTATTTT. Residues: CASSLALQGDTQYF. The complete variable domain, with remaining parts taken from reference TRBV5-1 and TRBJ2-3, reads KAGVTQTPRYLIKTRGQQVTLSCSPISGHRSVSWYQQTPGQGLQFLFEYFSETQRNKGNFPGRFSGRQFSNSRSEMNVSTLELGDSALYLCASSLALQGDTQYFGPGTRLTVL.

This clonotype was recorded at least ten times. Written as DNA, the CDR3 is TGCAGCGTTGTACTCGGCGGGAGGGATACGCAGTATTTT. Translating gives CSVVLGGRDTQYF. The chain employs TRBV29-1 and TRBJ2-3, with 8 nucleotides matching TRBD2. V shed 4 bases and J 6 bases; nucleotides not matched to a gene: 6. The length of the CDR3 is 13 residues. The germline CDR1 and CDR2 sequences are SQVTM and ANQGSEA.

This clonotype was seen many times. This chain connects TRBV10-3 to TRBJ2-2; 10 bases fit TRBD1. V was clipped by 6 bases and J by 5 bases; unmatched bases: 6. This CDR3 is 15 amino acids long. Germline CDR1 and CDR2: ENHRY and SYGVKD. The DNA of the CDR3 is TGTGCCATCAGACGACAGGGGGCCGAAACCGGGGAGCTGTTTTTT. Its protein product is CAIRRQGAETGELFF.

The table lists this clonotype with a few counts. The V gene is TRBV20-1, the J gene TRBJ1-2; D ambiguous. V lost 1 base and J lost 4, with 10 bases in between. The length of the CDR3 is 13 residues. Germline V gene sequence: CDR1 DFQATT, CDR2 SNEGSKA (reference sequence). This chain's CDR3 is CSARVGFGYGYTF. CDR3 nucleotides: TGCAGTGCTAGAGTAGGGTTTGGCTATGGCTACACCTTC.

This clonotype was seen only a few times. The rearrangement uses TRBV18 and TRBJ2-2, with a possible D match to TRBD1 (6 bases). CDR1 and CDR2 (germline): KGHSH, LQKENI. V was pared by 4 bases and J by 3 bases, with 6 bases between. The CDR3 is made up of 13 amino acids. CDR3 nucleotide sequence: TGTGCCAGCTCACGACAGGACACCGGGGAGCTGTTTTTT. Protein sequence: CASSRQDTGELFF.

As concerns this clonotype: Just one base apart from a much larger clone, this may be a read error. The V gene is TRBV12-3 or TRBV12-4, the J gene TRBJ2-2; 10 nucleotides align to TRBD2. The CDR3 length is 18 residues. The DNA of the CDR3 is TGTGCCTGCAGTTTGAGTCTAGCGGGAGATCCGTACACCGGGGAGCTGTTTTTT. Translating gives CACSLSLAGDPYTGELFF.

The chain carries TRBV6-1 and TRBJ1-4; D call uncertain. The CDR3 consists of 13 residues. Germline assignment: CDR1 MNHNS and CDR2 SASEGT. Trimming removed 2 bases at V and 7 bases at J, with 8 bases between. CDR3 region: CASSERMVEKLFF. In DNA, the CDR3 is TGTGCCAGCAGTGAACGTATGGTTGAAAAACTGTTTTTT.

The chain couples TRBV12-3 or TRBV12-4 to TRBJ2-1; D remains unclear. The V gene lost 11 bases and the J gene lost 4 bases, with 33 bases spanning the gap. The CDR3 has 19 residues. CDR3 in amino acids: CAFCITKPGPPRIYNEQFF. The CDR3 nucleotides read TGTGCCTTCTGTATAACAAAACCTGGACCTCCCCGGATTTACAATGAGCAGTTCTTC.

This clonotype appeared a few times. This chain joins TRBV5-6 and TRBJ2-2; 8 bases map to TRBD2. From germline, CDR1 is SGHDT and CDR2 YYEEEE. The J segment lost 4 bases and the V segment lost 0 bases, leaving 11 bases of the junction unmatched. This CDR3 contains 18 residues. CDR3 DNA: TGTGCCAGCAGCTTGGGACGAGTGGGGACTAGGGTCACCGGGGAGCTGTTTTTT. Protein sequence: CASSLGRVGTRVTGELFF.

At least ten counts were recorded for this clonotype. The chain carries TRBV12-3 or TRBV12-4 and TRBJ2-2, with D possibly matching TRBD1 (5 bases). This CDR3 region has 17 residues. V lost 5 bases and J 5 bases, leaving 21 bases between the germline ends. The CDR3 coding sequence is TGTGCCAGCAGTCGAGCCGTGGGTACAGGTTCAACCGGGGAGCTGTTTTTT. It translates to CASSRAVGTGSTGELFF.

This chain joins TRBV6-1 and TRBJ2-7; tentatively, D is TRBD1 or TRBD2 (5 bases each). From germline, CDR1 is MNHNS and CDR2 SASEGT. Deletions cut 2 bases from V and 1 base from J, with 9 bases between. The CDR3 is made up of 14 amino acids. This CDR3 is CASSEMWGSYEQYF. The CDR3 DNA is TGTGCCAGCAGTGAAATGTGGGGGTCCTACGAGCAGTACTTC.

The V call is TRBV29-1, the J call TRBJ1-2; D perhaps matches TRBD1 (5 bases). Trimming cost V 3 bases and J 5 bases, with 7 bases left between them. Germline values: CDR1 SQVTM, CDR2 ANQGSEA. This CDR3 is built from 11 residues. The CDR3 here is CSVEGDYGYTF. CDR3 coding DNA: TGCAGCGTTGAGGGGGATTATGGCTACACCTTC.

This clonotype was counted at least ten times. The rearrangement joins TRBV6-5 to TRBJ2-7; D is perhaps TRBD2 (6 bases). In germline, CDR1 is MNHEY, CDR2 SVGAGI. V was cut by 6 bases and J by 6 bases, with 15 bases left in between. CDR3 length: 13 amino acids. CDR3 sequence (DNA): TGTGCCAGCAGCCCCGGGACCGGGGGCGAGCAGTACGTC. Its translation: CASSPGTGGEQYV.